Shown below are 23 T cell receptor beta chains from a single sample sequenced in a study of identical twins. In TCRdb, the 5' RACE reads were re-called with MiXCR into one record per CDR3 protein. The sample contains about 690,000 distinct CDR3 sequences, 6% to 6.5% of which appear only once. Sequenced input: naive T cells sorted from blood. These receptor sequences come from a man aged 18 to 29 in good health.

This clonotype was counted only a few times. V and J are TRBV24-1 and TRBJ2-1; D unresolved. Trimming removed 3 bases from V and 5 bases from J, with 4 bases in between. The CDR3 sequence is 12 residues long. CDR1 is KGHDR and CDR2 is SFDVKD in the germline V gene. CDR3 bases: TGTGCCACCAGTGATCCCAACAATGAGCAGTTCTTC. Amino acid sequence: CATSDPNNEQFF.

The chain combines TRBV5-1 with TRBJ2-7; 10 bases map to TRBD1. The germline gives CDR1 SGHRS, CDR2 YFSETQ. The CDR3 covers 13 residues. The junction had 7 bases not matched to a gene; V was cut back by 4 bases and J by 9 bases. The CDR3 sequence: CASSTGQGERQYF. In DNA form, the CDR3 reads TGCGCCAGCAGCACAGGACAGGGGGAGAGGCAGTACTTC.

At least ten counts were recorded for this clonotype. The chain is built from TRBV12-3 or TRBV12-4 and TRBJ2-2; D assignment may be TRBD1 or TRBD2 (5 bases each). The V and J ends lost 6 bases and 4 bases respectively, with 12 bases between them. The CDR3 runs to 14 residues. CDR3 coding DNA: TGTGCCAGCAGCCGGATAGGGACCACCGGGGAGCTGTTTTTT. Protein sequence: CASSRIGTTGELFF.

There are many counts of this clonotype. CDR3 nucleotides: TGTGCTAGTGGTCCCTGGGGTGTGGCTAACACCGGGGAGCTGTTTTTT. Translated, it gives CASGPWGVANTGELFF. The chain carries TRBV12-5 and TRBJ2-2; D not certain. This CDR3 is built from 16 residues. The germline V gene has CDR1 LGHNT and CDR2 FRNRAP. V was trimmed by 5 bases and J by 2 bases, leaving 15 bases between them.

This clonotype has only a few counts. The chain combines TRBV6-2 or TRBV6-3 with TRBJ2-5; 10 positions match TRBD2. The germline V gene encodes CDR1 MNHEY and CDR2 SVGEGT. V lost 7 bases and J lost 1; bases outside the gene matches: 24. The CDR3 contains 21 residues. The CDR3 DNA sequence: TGTGCCAGCACTACGTCCGGGCTAGCGGGAGAAAGGGGGGCCTTCCAAGAGACCCAGTACTTC. This translates into CASTTSGLAGERGAFQETQYF.

The sample holds many counts of this clonotype. The rearrangement uses TRBV5-1 and TRBJ2-1; perhaps TRBD2 as D (7 bases). V lost 4 bases and J 0 bases, leaving 17 bases between the germline ends. This CDR3 spans 17 amino acids. Germline-derived CDR1 and CDR2 are SGHRS and YFSETQ. The CDR3 nucleotides are TGCGCCAGCAGCCTCATGGGGGGGCGAACCTCCTACAATGAGCAGTTCTTC. Its protein product is CASSLMGGRTSYNEQFF.

The chain has TRBV20-1 and TRBJ2-7; TRBD2 agrees at 12 bases. Germline V gene sequence: CDR1 DFQATT, CDR2 SNEGSKA (reference sequence). This CDR3 comprises 15 residues. Germline trimming cut 5 bases from V and 4 bases from J; bases unmatched to any gene: 9. The DNA for the CDR3 is TGCAGTGCTCTCCTAGCGGGAGGGCCTGGGTACGAGCAGTACTTC. This gives the protein CSALLAGGPGYEQYF.

There are a few counts of this clonotype. The rearrangement joins TRBV5-4 to TRBJ1-6, with D possibly matching TRBD1 (5 bases). V was cut by 0 bases and J by 9 bases, with 31 bases left in between. The CDR3 covers 21 residues. Germline-derived CDR1 and CDR2 are SGHNT and YYREEE (reference sequence). The CDR3 reads CASSLEEIMGWDSNFGSPLHF. Written as DNA, the CDR3 is TGTGCCAGCAGCTTGGAGGAGATAATGGGATGGGACTCGAATTTCGGTTCACCCCTCCACTTT. The whole variable domain, remainder taken from reference TRBV5-4 and TRBJ1-6, is ETGVTQSPTHLIKTRGQQVTLRCSSQSGHNTVSWYQQALGQGPQFIFQYYREEENGRGNFPPRFSGLQFPNYSSELNVNALELDDSALYLCASSLEEIMGWDSNFGSPLHFGNGTRLTVT.

This clonotype was counted many times. The chain links TRBV6-2 or TRBV6-3 to TRBJ2-1; perhaps TRBD2 as D (6 bases). Germline CDR1 and CDR2: MNHEY and SVGEGT. The CDR3 runs 19 residues. V was cut by 1 base and J by 3 bases, with 22 bases left in between. CDR3 sequence: CASSYYLVRRGSIYNEQFF. CDR3 nucleotide sequence: TGTGCCAGCAGTTACTACCTTGTCCGGAGGGGCTCTATCTACAATGAGCAGTTCTTC.

This clonotype was recorded a few times. V usage is TRBV15 and J usage is TRBJ1-1, with D perhaps matching TRBD1 (5 bases). CDR1 LNHNV and CDR2 YYDKDF come from the germline V gene (reference sequence). Between the trimmed V and J ends, which lost 3 bases and 5 bases, there was a span of 13 bases. The CDR3 runs 14 residues. The CDR3 sequence: CATSSGGGETEAFF. The DNA of the CDR3 is TGTGCCACCAGCAGTGGGGGGGGAGAGACTGAAGCTTTCTTT. The variable domain in full, completed from reference TRBV15 and TRBJ1-1, reads DAMVIQNPRYQVTQFGKPVTLSCSQTLNHNVMYWYQQKSSQAPKLLFHYYDKDFNNEADTPDNFQSRRPNTSFCFLDIRSPGLGDTAMYLCATSSGGGETEAFFGQGTRLTVV.

This clonotype was seen more than once but under ten times. The rearrangement uses TRBV4-1 and TRBJ2-4; D might be TRBD1 (5 bases). V was shortened by 0 bases and J by 12 bases, with 15 bases between the two germline ends. The CDR3 consists of 14 residues. Germline CDR1 MGHRA, CDR2 YSYEKL. The CDR3 sequence is CASSQEVRVGHQYF. The CDR3 coding sequence is TGCGCCAGCAGCCAAGAGGTCAGGGTGGGGCATCAGTACTTC.

This clonotype was seen many times. The chain recombines TRBV4-2 with TRBJ2-1; no clear D. Germline CDR1 is LGHNA and CDR2 is YNFKEQ. V lost 5 bases, J lost 10 bases, and 21 bases lay in between. This CDR3 region has 15 residues. This CDR3 is CASSTPATLPPEQFF. The CDR3 DNA reads TGTGCCAGCAGCACACCAGCCACCCTCCCCCCCGAGCAGTTCTTC.

At least ten counts were recorded for this clonotype. The J gene is TRBJ2-3, the V gene TRBV12-3 or TRBV12-4; a weak D match, TRBD2 (7 bases). V was pared by 7 bases and J by 8 bases, with 25 bases between. The CDR3 runs to 16 residues. The CDR3 reads CASTLGGGSVQGTQYF. The CDR3 DNA is TGTGCCAGCACCTTAGGGGGGGGGAGCGTCCAGGGTACGCAGTATTTT.

This clonotype has a count of ten or more. The chain carries TRBV6-1 and TRBJ1-5; D is unclear. The CDR3 is 15 residues long. Germline assignment: CDR1 MNHNS and CDR2 SASEGT. Trimming cost V 4 bases and J 4 bases, with 14 bases left between them. The CDR3 nucleotides are TGTGCCAGCAGTGTATATGGCCTTTCGAATCAGCCCCAGCATTTT. This gives the protein CASSVYGLSNQPQHF.

The chain combines TRBV27 with TRBJ2-2; the D is unclear. Germline CDR1 is MNHEY and CDR2 is SMNVEV (reference sequence). This CDR3 contains 20 residues. Deletions cut 6 bases from V and 1 base from J, with 27 bases between. The DNA of the CDR3 is TGTGCCAGCAGCCCCCGTCCCCGAGGCGGCCTCGGATTGAACACCGGGGAGCTGTTTTTT. Its translation is CASSPRPRGGLGLNTGELFF.

This clonotype occurred many times. This rearrangement joins TRBV10-3 to TRBJ2-2; D gene unclear. The CDR3 sequence is 15 residues long. The V gene lost 2 bases and the J gene lost 5 bases, with 12 bases spanning the gap. The germline gives CDR1 ENHRY, CDR2 SYGVKD. CDR3 DNA: TGTGCCATCAGTGAGAGGGCGGAGATTACCGGGGAGCTGTTTTTT. Encoded protein: CAISERAEITGELFF.

This clonotype has ten or more counts. CDR3 sequence reads: CASSQVAGTLGEQFF. The CDR3 DNA reads as TGTGCCAGCAGCCAAGTAGCGGGCACTCTAGGTGAGCAGTTCTTC. The chain is built from TRBV7-2 and TRBJ2-1, with 7 nucleotides matching TRBD2. The V gene end was trimmed by 5 bases and the J gene end by 9 bases; junction bases not matched to a gene: 13. The CDR3 spans 15 residues. Germline V CDR1 and CDR2: SGHTA, FQGNSA.

This clonotype was recorded only once. The gene calls are TRBV2 and TRBJ2-1, with 14 bases fitting TRBD2. The CDR3 totals 15 residues. The V and J ends lost 8 bases and 15 bases, in that order; junction bases with no gene match: 15. Germline V CDR1 and CDR2: SNHLY, FYNNEI. The CDR3 sequence is CASSRLAGGPYDPFF. The CDR3 nucleotides read TGTGCCAGCTCGAGACTAGCGGGAGGGCCGTACGATCCGTTCTTC.

The chain uses TRBV19 and TRBJ2-1, with 14 nucleotides matching TRBD2. Germline CDR1 and CDR2: LNHDA and SQIVND (reference sequence). Trimming cost V 7 bases and J 13 bases; bases outside gene matches: 9. This CDR3 has 14 amino acids. DNA for the CDR3: TGTGCCAGTACCTCGACTAGCGGGAGGGCCCTTCAGTTCTTC. Amino acid sequence: CASTSTSGRALQFF.

The V gene is TRBV24-1, the J gene TRBJ2-5; either TRBD1 or TRBD2 may supply D (5 bases each). The V and J ends lost 2 bases and 1 base respectively, with 19 bases between them. Looked up from germline, CDR1 is KGHDR and CDR2 is SFDVKD. The CDR3 is 18 residues long. The CDR3 is CATSDWGVGGSSQETQYF. As DNA, the CDR3 is TGTGCCACCAGTGATTGGGGCGTCGGCGGGTCGTCCCAAGAGACCCAGTACTTC.

The chain is built from TRBV12-3 or TRBV12-4 and TRBJ2-1; D not certain. V was clipped by 3 bases and J by 3 bases, with 18 bases between them. The CDR3 is made up of 17 amino acids. The CDR3, as DNA: TGTGCCAGCAGTTTTTCCCCGACGAGCGCGAACTACAATGAGCAGTTCTTC. As protein: CASSFSPTSANYNEQFF.

This clonotype showed up just a few times. This chain uses TRBV7-9 with TRBJ2-3; D possibly uses TRBD1 or TRBD2 (5 bases each). There are 14 residues in the CDR3. Germline V lookup: CDR1 SEHNR, CDR2 FQNEAQ (reference sequence). The V and J ends lost 5 bases and 8 bases respectively, with 17 bases between them. The CDR3 region is CASSPGASVGTQYF. The CDR3 DNA is TGTGCCAGCAGCCCCGGGGCTAGTGTCGGTACGCAGTATTTT.

This clonotype turned up a few times. J is TRBJ1-5 and V is TRBV10-3; 8 bases align to TRBD1. CDR1 is ENHRY and CDR2 is SYGVKD in the germline V gene. Losses at the gene ends were 5 bases for V and 2 bases for J; bases not matched to a gene: 5. The CDR3 extends over 15 amino acids. CDR3 loop: CAISTDRGRNQPQHF. The CDR3 DNA is TGTGCCATCAGTACAGACAGGGGACGCAATCAGCCCCAGCATTTT.